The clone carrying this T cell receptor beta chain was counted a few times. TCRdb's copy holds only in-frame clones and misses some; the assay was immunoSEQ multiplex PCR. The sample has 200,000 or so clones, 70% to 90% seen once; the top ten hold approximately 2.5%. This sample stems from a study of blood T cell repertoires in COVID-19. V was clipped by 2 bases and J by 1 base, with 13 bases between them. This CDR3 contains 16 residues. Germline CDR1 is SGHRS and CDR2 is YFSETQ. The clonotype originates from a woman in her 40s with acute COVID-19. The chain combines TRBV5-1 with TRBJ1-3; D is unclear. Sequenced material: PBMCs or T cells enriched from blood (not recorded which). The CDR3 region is CASSLAGRGSGNTIYF. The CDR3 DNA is TGCGCCAGCAGCTTAGCGGGGAGAGGGTCTGGAAACACCATATATTTT.